Listed here are 11 T cell receptor beta chains from one sample, sequenced in a study of CD8 T cells in ankylosing spondylitis. One entry per CDR3 protein results from TCRdb running MiXCR on the 5' RACE reads. The sample has about 320,000 distinct CDR3 sequences, around 10% seen once. Source material: blood, either unsorted or a sorted T cell fraction (not recorded which). These TCRs come from a female donor with ankylosing spondylitis or in good health (not recorded which).

This clonotype has ten or more counts. CDR3 region: CASSLTVGRTDTQYF. The CDR3 nucleotides read TGTGCCAGCAGTTTAACCGTCGGGCGCACAGATACGCAGTATTTT. The rearrangement uses TRBV27 and TRBJ2-3; D not resolved. The V end was cut by 2 bases, the J end by 1 base, with 10 bases between. The V gene's germline CDR1 is MNHEY and CDR2 SMNVEV (reference sequence). The CDR3 sequence is 15 residues long.

This clonotype was seen only a few times. V and J are TRBV20-1 and TRBJ2-1; 12 nucleotides agree with TRBD2. Germline V gene lookup returns CDR1 DFQATT and CDR2 SNEGSKA (reference sequence). V shed 6 bases, J shed 3 bases, and the junction held 9 bases outside the gene matches. The CDR3 is 16 amino acids. For the CDR3, the DNA is TGCAGTGCGATCGCTACTAGCGGGAGGAACTACAATGAGCAGTTCTTC. Protein product: CSAIATSGRNYNEQFF.

The V call is TRBV12-3 or TRBV12-4, the J call TRBJ1-2; the match to TRBD1 covers 9 bases. Losses at the gene ends were 6 bases for V and 6 bases for J; bases not matched to a gene: 5. This CDR3 is built from 13 residues. As DNA, the CDR3 is TGTGCCAGCAGCGGGACAGGGCCGGATGGCTACACCTTC. Residues: CASSGTGPDGYTF.

This clonotype was seen ten or more times. The chain links TRBV15 to TRBJ1-5; 9 positions match TRBD1. This CDR3 contains 16 residues. CDR1 LNHNV and CDR2 YYDKDF come from the germline V gene (reference sequence). The ends lost 1 base at V and 4 bases at J; junction bases unmatched: 5. CDR3 bases: TGTGCCACCAGCAGAGGGGGGACAGGGATAAATCAGCCCCAGCATTTT. It yields the protein CATSRGGTGINQPQHF.

Concerning this clonotype itself: This may be a read error, as it is one base from a much larger clone. The V call is TRBV20-1, the J call TRBJ2-2; no firm D call. CDR1 is DFQATT and CDR2 is SNEGSKA in the germline V gene (reference sequence). CDR3 length: 11 amino acids. CDR3 DNA sequence: TGCTGTGCTCAGTTCCTCGGGGAGCTGTTTTTT. Its protein product is CCAQFLGELFF.

This clonotype was recorded many times. The chain has TRBV20-1 and TRBJ2-1; TRBD2 matches 9 bases. CDR1 and CDR2 (germline): DFQATT, SNEGSKA (reference sequence). The CDR3 has 14 amino acids. With 7 bases clipped from V and 5 bases from J, the junction kept 9 bases outside the gene matches. CDR3 loop: CSVVAGGPHNEQFF. The CDR3 region has the DNA TGCAGTGTGGTCGCGGGGGGGCCTCACAATGAGCAGTTCTTC.

This clonotype appeared many times. The J gene is TRBJ2-3, the V gene TRBV5-5; TRBD1 matches at 9 bases. The ends lost 4 bases at V and 6 bases at J; junction bases unmatched: 15. The CDR3 spans 17 residues. Germline CDR1 is SGHKS and CDR2 is YYEKEE (reference sequence). CDR3 DNA: TGTGCCAGCAGCAACCTCCCCCCGGGACAGGGATTGGATACGCAGTATTTT. Translation gives CASSNLPPGQGLDTQYF.

In this sample, this clonotype turned up many times. This chain connects TRBV20-1 to TRBJ2-2; the D is unclear. The CDR3 sequence is 13 residues long. Germline loops: CDR1 DFQATT, CDR2 SNEGSKA (reference sequence). Trimming removed 0 bases from V and 3 bases from J, with 5 bases in between. CDR3: CSARDRDTGELFF. The DNA for the CDR3 is TGCAGTGCTAGAGATAGAGACACCGGGGAGCTGTTTTTT.

The sample holds many counts of this clonotype. This chain joins TRBV5-6 and TRBJ2-7; perhaps TRBD1 as D (5 bases). The length of the CDR3 is 16 residues. Trimming removed 2 bases from V and 3 bases from J, with 18 bases in between. Germline assignment: CDR1 SGHDT and CDR2 YYEEEE. CDR3 bases: TGTGCCAGCAGCTTACCCCCATCCCAGGGATACTACGAGCAGTACTTC. This encodes CASSLPPSQGYYEQYF.

This clonotype was recorded many times. The V call is TRBV10-3, the J call TRBJ2-1, with TRBD1 as a possible D gene (6 bases). V was shortened by 7 bases and J by 0 bases, with 19 bases between the two germline ends. Germline CDR1 reads ENHRY; CDR2 reads SYGVKD. The CDR3 contains 17 residues. This CDR3 is CAIKGGSQEISYNEQFF. Written as DNA, the CDR3 is TGTGCCATCAAAGGGGGATCACAGGAAATCTCCTACAATGAGCAGTTCTTC.

This clonotype was seen a handful of times. In DNA, the CDR3 is TGTGCCAGCAGCTCCCCCCAGAGACCTGAGCAGTTCTTC. This codes for CASSSPQRPEQFF. The rearrangement uses TRBV7-2 and TRBJ2-1; no definite D call. CDR3 length equals 13 residues. Germline loops: CDR1 SGHTA, CDR2 FQGNSA. The ends were cut back, 4 bases at V and 9 bases at J, with 13 bases in the middle.